Listed here are 24 T cell receptor beta chains from one sample, sequenced in a study of monozygotic twins with cystic fibrosis listed by TCRdb under 2021. The library relied on the immunoSEQ multiplex PCR assay. Imported from immuneACCESS, the table was reduced by TCRdb to in-frame sequences with V and J called. These copies leave out some clones; in studies compared against another copy, an unresolved V gene accounts for under half, and the cause of the remainder is not known. The sample yields roughly 32,000 clones; 90% to 97% were counted once. The ten largest clonotypes hold more than 0.15% of the sample. Sequenced sample: blood. Receptors originate from a girl aged 2 to 10 with cystic fibrosis.

A few counts support this clone. This chain connects TRBV5-1 to TRBJ1-2; D unclear. The CDR3 has 14 residues. Germline V gene lookup returns CDR1 SGHRS and CDR2 YFSETQ. Between the trimmed V and J ends, which lost 4 bases and 4 bases, there was a span of 14 bases. CDR3 protein: CASSPGRDVYGYTF. CDR3 coding DNA: TGCGCCAGCAGCCCTGGAAGGGATGTCTATGGCTACACCTTC.

This chain uses TRBV5-4 with TRBJ2-7, with D uncertain. Trimming removed 0 bases from V and 5 bases from J, with 15 bases in between. Germline CDR1 reads SGHNT; CDR2 reads YYREEE (reference sequence). The CDR3 sequence is 15 residues long. In nucleotides, the CDR3 is TGTGCCAGCAGCTTGGGGGCCAGGTTAATCAACGAGCAGTACTTC. It translates to CASSLGARLINEQYF.

The chain recombines TRBV19 with TRBJ1-2; 9 bases map to TRBD1. The V segment lost 2 bases and the J segment 8 bases; nucleotides outside the gene matches: 6. Germline CDR1 reads LNHDA; CDR2 reads SQIVND (reference sequence). The CDR3 has 14 residues. CDR3 in amino acids: CASSISGTGNGYTF. CDR3 nucleotide sequence: TGTGCCAGTAGTATATCCGGGACAGGGAACGGCTACACCTTC. The full variable domain, rest sourced from reference TRBV19 and TRBJ1-2, is DGGITQSPKYLFRKEGQNVTLSCEQNLNHDAMYWYRQDPGQGLRLIYYSQIVNDFQKGDIAEGYSVSREKKESFPLTVTSAQKNPTAFYLCASSISGTGNGYTFGSGTRLTVV.

The chain employs TRBV4-1 and TRBJ2-7; a weak D match, TRBD2 (5 bases). V was cut by 2 bases and J by 7 bases, with 12 bases left in between. The V gene's germline CDR1 is MGHRA and CDR2 YSYEKL. This CDR3 has 13 amino acids. The CDR3 DNA reads TGCGCCAGCAGCCAAACCCTTAAGCGGGAGCAGTACTTC. Translating gives CASSQTLKREQYF.

V and J are TRBV6-5 and TRBJ2-5, with 8 bases fitting TRBD2. Trimming took 0 bases from V and 5 from J; bases not matched to a gene: 5. Germline lookup yields CDR1 MNHEY and CDR2 SVGAGI. The CDR3 is 15 residues long. The CDR3 loop reads CASSYSRGGRETQYF. CDR3 DNA sequence: TGTGCCAGCAGTTACTCTCGGGGGGGTAGGGAGACCCAGTACTTC.

The rearrangement links TRBV30 to TRBJ1-3, with 10 bases matching TRBD1. CDR3 size: 16 residues. V shed 1 base, J shed 6 bases, and the junction held 9 bases outside the gene matches. The germline V gene has CDR1 GTSNPN and CDR2 SVGIG (reference sequence). This chain's CDR3 is CAWSGGTGENLNTIYF. CDR3 DNA sequence: TGTGCCTGGAGTGGGGGGACAGGGGAAAATCTAAACACCATATATTTT.

V gene TRBV18 combines with J gene TRBJ2-1, with TRBD2 matching 10 bases. The V segment lost 3 bases and the J segment 9 bases; nucleotides outside the gene matches: 5. Germline V gene data show CDR1 as KGHSH and CDR2 as LQKENI. The CDR3 extends over 14 amino acids. CDR3 sequence reads: CASSPPGLAFEQFF. The CDR3 DNA follows: TGTGCCAGCTCACCCCCGGGACTAGCGTTTGAGCAGTTCTTC.

The chain combines TRBV19 with TRBJ1-1, with 9 bases lining up with TRBD1. V was pared by 4 bases and J by 2 bases, with 5 bases of the junction left unmatched. The CDR3 extends over 15 amino acids. Germline V CDR1 and CDR2: LNHDA, SQIVND (reference sequence). CDR3 protein: CASSTRDRANTEAFF. DNA of the CDR3: TGTGCCAGTAGTACCCGGGACAGGGCAAACACTGAAGCTTTCTTT.

This chain uses TRBV7-2 with TRBJ2-1; weak D call: TRBD2 (6 bases). Germline V gene lookup returns CDR1 SGHTA and CDR2 FQGNSA. This CDR3 spans 15 amino acids. V shed 5 bases and J shed 0 bases, with 11 bases lying between them. CDR3 in DNA: TGTGCCAGCAGCAGGACTAACCCCTCCTACAATGAGCAGTTCTTC. Protein product: CASSRTNPSYNEQFF. Full variable domain (missing parts from reference TRBV7-2 and TRBJ2-1): GAGVSQSPSNKVTEKGKDVELRCDPISGHTALYWYRQSLGQGLEFLIYFQGNSAPDKSGLPSDRFSAERTGGSVSTLTIQRTQQEDSAVYLCASSRTNPSYNEQFFGPGTRLTVL.

V gene TRBV11-1 combines with J gene TRBJ2-7; tentative D call: TRBD1 (6 bases). Germline V gene data show CDR1 as SGHAT and CDR2 as FQDESV (reference sequence). V gave up 3 bases and J gave up 2 bases, with 14 bases separating them. There are 15 residues in the CDR3. As DNA, the CDR3 is TGTGCCAGCAGCTTCTATTCAGGGGATGCCTACGAGCAGTACTTC. Translated, it gives CASSFYSGDAYEQYF.

The chain carries TRBV6-6 and TRBJ2-1; a possible D gene is TRBD2 (6 bases). Trimming cost V 6 bases and J 9 bases, with 21 bases left between them. Germline V gives CDR1 MNHNY, CDR2 SVGAGI (reference sequence). The CDR3 length is 15 residues. This CDR3 is CASSPQRAGFGEQFF. In DNA form, the CDR3 reads TGTGCCAGCAGCCCTCAGCGGGCAGGGTTCGGTGAGCAGTTCTTC.

The J gene is TRBJ1-1, the V gene TRBV5-1; 7 bases fit TRBD1. Per germline, CDR1 SGHRS and CDR2 YFSETQ. After removal of 0 bases from V and 1 base from J, the junction contained 6 bases not matched to a gene. This CDR3 spans 16 amino acids. The CDR3, as DNA: TGCGCCAGCAGCTTGGAGGCAGGGGGTAGGAACACTGAAGCTTTCTTT. This sequence encodes CASSLEAGGRNTEAFF. The full variable domain, with the rest looked up from reference TRBV5-1 and TRBJ1-1, is KAGVTQTPRYLIKTRGQQVTLSCSPISGHRSVSWYQQTPGQGLQFLFEYFSETQRNKGNFPGRFSGRQFSNSRSEMNVSTLELGDSALYLCASSLEAGGRNTEAFFGQGTRLTVV.

As DNA, the CDR3 is TGTGCCAGCTCACCCTTGGCGGGGAACCATGGCTACACCTTC. It encodes CASSPLAGNHGYTF. V usage is TRBV18 and J usage is TRBJ1-2; no definite D call. From germline, CDR1 is KGHSH and CDR2 LQKENI. V was clipped by 3 bases and J by 6 bases, with 14 bases between them. CDR3 length: 14 amino acids.

V usage is TRBV2 and J usage is TRBJ2-7; TRBD1 agrees at 8 bases. The CDR3 spans 15 residues. The trim removed 3 bases at V and 0 bases at J, leaving 4 bases unmatched. The germline V gene encodes CDR1 SNHLY and CDR2 FYNNEI. This chain's CDR3 is CASSEGGTGSYEQYF. In DNA form, the CDR3 reads TGTGCCAGCAGTGAGGGCGGGACAGGCTCCTACGAGCAGTACTTC.

The chain carries TRBV2 and TRBJ2-1, with unresolved D. Trimming stripped 1 base from V and 0 bases from J, with 10 bases between. This CDR3 is 16 amino acids long. Germline V gene lookup returns CDR1 SNHLY and CDR2 FYNNEI. CDR3 DNA sequence: TGTGCCAGCAGTGAAGAAGAGGCTAGCTCCTACAATGAGCAGTTCTTC. Its translation: CASSEEEASSYNEQFF.

The chain is built from TRBV4-1 and TRBJ2-2, with 11 bases lining up with TRBD1. CDR3 length: 15 residues. From germline, CDR1 is MGHRA and CDR2 YSYEKL. Trimming cost V 3 bases and J 5 bases; bases outside gene matches: 2. This CDR3 reads CASSHRDRGTGELFF. CDR3 nucleotides: TGCGCCAGCAGCCACCGGGACAGGGGGACCGGGGAGCTGTTTTTT.

The chain links TRBV5-1 to TRBJ2-5; no clear D gene. V lost 2 bases and J lost 3, with 11 bases in between. The length of the CDR3 is 14 residues. From germline, CDR1 is SGHRS and CDR2 YFSETQ. This chain's CDR3 is CASSFDGREETQYF. CDR3 nucleotides: TGCGCCAGCAGCTTCGACGGACGCGAAGAGACCCAGTACTTC.

The chain couples TRBV9 to TRBJ1-4; 7 bases match TRBD1. Germline-derived CDR1 and CDR2 are SGDLS and YYNGEE. CDR3 size: 15 residues. Unmatched junction bases numbered 6, after V lost 3 bases and J lost 4 bases. The DNA of the CDR3 is TGTGCCAGCAGCGCTGGGACAGTCAATAATGAAAAACTGTTTTTT. It codes for CASSAGTVNNEKLFF.

The rearrangement links TRBV19 to TRBJ1-2, with unresolved D. The V gene lost 6 bases and the J gene lost 1 base, with 9 bases spanning the gap. CDR3 size: 13 residues. The germline V gene encodes CDR1 LNHDA and CDR2 SQIVND (reference sequence). DNA for the CDR3: TGTGCCAGTAGACCAGGTCGTAACTATGGCTACACCTTC. Protein: CASRPGRNYGYTF. Using reference TRBV19 and TRBJ1-2 for the parts outside the CDR3, the full variable domain is DGGITQSPKYLFRKEGQNVTLSCEQNLNHDAMYWYRQDPGQGLRLIYYSQIVNDFQKGDIAEGYSVSREKKESFPLTVTSAQKNPTAFYLCASRPGRNYGYTFGSGTRLTVV.

CDR3: CSVVDSDLSYEQYF. As DNA, the CDR3 is TGCAGCGTTGTAGACAGCGACCTCTCCTACGAGCAGTACTTC. The rearrangement joins TRBV29-1 to TRBJ2-7; perhaps TRBD1 as D (5 bases). V was pared by 4 bases and J by 0 bases, with 13 bases between. Germline V gives CDR1 SQVTM, CDR2 ANQGSEA. The CDR3 spans 14 residues.

The V gene is TRBV2, the J gene TRBJ2-1; perhaps TRBD1 as D (5 bases). V was trimmed by 1 base and J by 14 bases, leaving 12 bases between them. The germline gives CDR1 SNHLY, CDR2 FYNNEI. This CDR3 comprises 12 residues. In DNA form, the CDR3 reads TGTGCCAGCAGTGAAGTCGGCAGGGAAGAGTTCTTC. Translating it yields CASSEVGREEFF.

This chain uses TRBV5-1 with TRBJ2-1, with 12 positions matching TRBD2. The germline CDR1 and CDR2 sequences are SGHRS and YFSETQ. Germline trimming cut 2 bases from V and 6 bases from J; bases unmatched to any gene: 9. The CDR3 loop spans 17 amino acids. In nucleotides, the CDR3 is TGCGCCAGCAGCTTCGATAGCTCTAGCGGGAGGGCCAATGAGCAGTTCTTC. As protein: CASSFDSSSGRANEQFF.

The chain combines TRBV6-5 with TRBJ2-3; possibly TRBD2 for D (5 bases). The CDR3 consists of 16 residues. Trimming stripped 0 bases from V and 1 base from J, with 11 bases between. From germline, CDR1 is MNHEY and CDR2 SVGAGI. The chain's CDR3 is CASSYSGSARTDTQYF. The CDR3 DNA sequence: TGTGCCAGCAGTTACTCGGGTAGCGCGCGCACAGATACGCAGTATTTT.

The rearrangement joins TRBV7-9 to TRBJ1-1; D remains ambiguous. V shed 5 bases and J shed 4 bases, with 11 bases lying between them. There are 13 residues in the CDR3. Germline V gene lookup returns CDR1 SEHNR and CDR2 FQNEAQ (reference sequence). The CDR3 DNA is TGTGCCAGCAGCCCGGGTGGCAGCACTGAAGCTTTCTTT. Protein sequence: CASSPGGSTEAFF. Variable domain in full (rest from reference TRBV7-9 and TRBJ1-1): DTGVSQNPRHKITKRGQNVTFRCDPISEHNRLYWYRQTLGQGPEFLTYFQNEAQLEKSRLLSDRFSAERPKGSFSTLEIQRTEQGDSAMYLCASSPGGSTEAFFGQGTRLTVV.